The clone carrying this TCR beta chain is categorized as medium-sized. The data stem from a study of cytomegalovirus exposure and HLA in healthy donors. PCR involved 60 Vbeta and 13 Jbeta primers. The assay was immunoSEQ multiplex PCR, and TCRdb's table has in-frame clones only and misses some. The sample includes 60,000 to 90,000 clones, about 70% of them seen just once. The source of this sequence is a woman between 50 and 59 years old in good health and CMV-seropositive. Sequencing was performed on PBMCs.

CDR3 DNA: TGTGCCAGCACCTTACAGGGGAGCCGTGAAGCTTTCTTT. It yields the protein CASTLQGSREAFF. The gene calls are TRBV5-4 and TRBJ1-1; 7 positions match TRBD1. Germline V gene lookup returns CDR1 SGHNT and CDR2 YYREEE (reference sequence). V trimming: 6 bases; J trimming: 7 bases; junction bases outside the gene matches: 9. This CDR3 is 13 amino acids long.